In its sample, the clone carrying this T cell receptor beta chain was seen many times. No antigen is known for it. A 5'RACE reaction primed in the constant segment made cDNA libraries of TCR alpha and TCR beta, and these carried sample barcodes and UMIs. MiXCR was run by TCRdb on the 5' RACE reads, yielding one entry per CDR3 protein. Of tens of thousands of distinct CDR3 sequences listed, approximately 8% are singletons. These data belong to a study of T-cell memory formation after mild COVID-19. Study-wide context: There were largely donor-specific TCR clusters. Study results and limitations: Largely, contracting CD4+ clones fell within CM and EM, and contracting CD8+ clones within EMRA. Clones shrinking from day 15 to 85 showed even CD4/CD8 mixes; later expanders tilted CD4+.

Germline CDR1 reads SGHAT; CDR2 reads FQNNGV. CDR3 size: 14 residues. Trimming removed 0 bases from V and 4 bases from J, with 8 bases in between. The TCR originated in a man aged 18 to 30 who had mild COVID-19 (a few samples of this study predate the infection). Cell type and time point are not known. The specimen was PBMCs or a T cell subset sorted from them (not recorded which). The genes are TRBV11-2 and TRBJ2-3; D gene uncertain. The CDR3: CASSLEGQADTQYF. Here the CDR3 DNA reads TGTGCCAGCAGCTTAGAGGGTCAGGCAGATACGCAGTATTTT.